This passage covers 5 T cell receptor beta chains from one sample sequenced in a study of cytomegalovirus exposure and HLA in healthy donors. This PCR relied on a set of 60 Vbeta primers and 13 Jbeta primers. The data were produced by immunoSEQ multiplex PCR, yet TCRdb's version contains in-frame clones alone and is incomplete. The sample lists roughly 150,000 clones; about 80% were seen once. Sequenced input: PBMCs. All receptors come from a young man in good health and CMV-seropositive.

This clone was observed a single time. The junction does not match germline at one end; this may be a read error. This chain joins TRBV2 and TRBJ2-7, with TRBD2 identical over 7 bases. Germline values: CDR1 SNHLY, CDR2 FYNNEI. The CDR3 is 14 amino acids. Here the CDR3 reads CASRGLGSSYGQYF. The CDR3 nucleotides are TGTGCCAGCAGAGGACTAGGAAGCTCCTACGGGCAGTACTTC.

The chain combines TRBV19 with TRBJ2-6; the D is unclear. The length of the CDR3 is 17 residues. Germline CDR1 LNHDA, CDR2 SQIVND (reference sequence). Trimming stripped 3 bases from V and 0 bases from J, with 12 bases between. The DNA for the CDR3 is TGTGCCAGTAGTATGAGAGTGCTCTCCTCTGGGGCCAACGTCCTGACTTTC. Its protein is CASSMRVLSSGANVLTF.

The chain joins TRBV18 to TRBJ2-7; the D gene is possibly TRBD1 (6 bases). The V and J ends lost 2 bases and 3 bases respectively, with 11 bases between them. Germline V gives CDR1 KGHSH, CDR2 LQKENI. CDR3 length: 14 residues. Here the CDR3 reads CASSPFQGNYEQYF. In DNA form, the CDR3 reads TGTGCCAGCTCACCATTCCAGGGGAACTACGAGCAGTACTTC. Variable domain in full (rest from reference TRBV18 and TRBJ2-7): NAGVMQNPRHLVRRRGQEARLRCSPMKGHSHVYWYRQLPEEGLKFMVYLQKENIIDESGMPKERFSAEFPKEGPSILRIQQVVRGDSAAYFCASSPFQGNYEQYFGPGTRLTVT.

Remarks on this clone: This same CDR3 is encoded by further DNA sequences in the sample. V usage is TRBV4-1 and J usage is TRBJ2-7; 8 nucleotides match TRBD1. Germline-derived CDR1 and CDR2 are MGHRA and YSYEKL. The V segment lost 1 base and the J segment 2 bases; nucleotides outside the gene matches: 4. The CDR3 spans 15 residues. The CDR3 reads CASSQGTGGTYEQYF. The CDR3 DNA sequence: TGCGCCAGCAGCCAAGGCACAGGGGGGACCTACGAGCAGTACTTC.

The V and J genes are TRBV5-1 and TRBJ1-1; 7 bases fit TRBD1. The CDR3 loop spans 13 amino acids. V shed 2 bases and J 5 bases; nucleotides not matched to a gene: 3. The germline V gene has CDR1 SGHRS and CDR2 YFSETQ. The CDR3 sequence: CASSLRGLTEAFF. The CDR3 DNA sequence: TGCGCCAGCAGCTTAAGGGGGCTTACTGAAGCTTTCTTT.